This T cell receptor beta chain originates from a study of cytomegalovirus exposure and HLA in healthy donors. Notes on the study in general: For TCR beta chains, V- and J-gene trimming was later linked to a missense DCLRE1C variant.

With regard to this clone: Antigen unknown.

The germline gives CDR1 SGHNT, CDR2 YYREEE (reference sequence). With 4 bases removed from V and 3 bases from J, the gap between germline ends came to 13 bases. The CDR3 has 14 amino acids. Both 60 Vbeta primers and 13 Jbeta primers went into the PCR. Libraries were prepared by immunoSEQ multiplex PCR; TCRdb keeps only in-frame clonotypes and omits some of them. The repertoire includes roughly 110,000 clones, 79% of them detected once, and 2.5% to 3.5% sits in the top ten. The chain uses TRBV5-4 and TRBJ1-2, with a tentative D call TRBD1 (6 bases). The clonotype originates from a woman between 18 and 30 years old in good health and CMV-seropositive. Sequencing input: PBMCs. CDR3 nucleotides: TGTGCCAGCAGCAAGGACAGAGCCTACTATGGCTACACCTTC. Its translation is CASSKDRAYYGYTF.